This entry lists 26 T cell receptor beta chains sequenced from one sample in a study of blood T cell repertoires in COVID-19. Clones were sequenced by immunoSEQ multiplex PCR, and TCRdb holds only the in-frame ones, with some missing. The table records about 60,000 clones, around 87% of them present only once. Material: peripheral blood. The receptors shown here come from a man in his 60s with active COVID-19.

J is TRBJ1-4 and V is TRBV3-1 (or the pseudogene TRBV3-2), with D possibly matching TRBD1 (6 bases). This CDR3 spans 16 amino acids. Trimming shortened V by 3 bases and J by 5 bases, and 16 bases separated the two germline ends. Germline CDR1 is LGHDT and CDR2 is YNNKEL (reference sequence). The CDR3 nucleotides are TGTGCCAGCAGCCATCGGACAGAAAATCCCAATGAAAAACTGTTTTTT. Protein: CASSHRTENPNEKLFF.

This clone was observed a few times. CDR3 coding DNA: TGTGCCAGCAGCCAACCTACCGGGACAGGGTTCCACGAGCAGTACTTC. Protein sequence: CASSQPTGTGFHEQYF. The chain employs TRBV4-2 and TRBJ2-7; 9 bases are a match to TRBD1. The CDR3 has 16 amino acids. Germline CDR1 and CDR2: LGHNA and YNFKEQ. V trimming: 2 bases; J trimming: 5 bases; junction bases outside the gene matches: 10.

The rearrangement uses TRBV7-3 and TRBJ2-5; a weak D match, TRBD1 (6 bases). V gave up 5 bases and J gave up 4 bases, with 14 bases separating them. The CDR3 consists of 14 residues. In germline, CDR1 is SGHTA, CDR2 FQGTGA. CDR3 protein: CASSPLGARETQYF. In nucleotides, the CDR3 is TGTGCCAGCAGCCCTTTGGGGGCGCGAGAGACCCAGTACTTC.

The rearrangement joins TRBV6-1 to TRBJ1-2; 11 bases are shared with TRBD1. The CDR3 contains 15 residues. J gave up 5 bases and V 3 bases, and 5 bases lay outside the gene matches. CDR1 is MNHNS, CDR2 SASEGT, per germline. This CDR3 is CASSDLGQGAYGYTF. CDR3 nucleotides: TGTGCCAGCAGTGACCTTGGACAGGGGGCATATGGCTACACCTTC.

CDR3: CASSPRPGTGNYGYTF. Written as DNA, the CDR3 is TGTGCCAGCAGCCCCCGTCCCGGGACAGGGAACTATGGCTACACCTTC. The chain recombines TRBV5-8 with TRBJ1-2, with 9 bases matching TRBD1. Germline CDR1 and CDR2: SGHTS and YDEGEE. The J segment lost 2 bases and the V segment lost 4 bases, leaving 9 bases of the junction unmatched. The CDR3 totals 16 residues.

The genes are TRBV28 and TRBJ2-7, with 10 nucleotides matching TRBD2. J gave up 0 bases and V 3 bases, and 2 bases lay outside the gene matches. The CDR3 consists of 15 residues. Looked up from germline, CDR1 is MDHEN and CDR2 is SYDVKM. The CDR3 loop is CASSFPSGSSYEQYF. For the CDR3, the DNA is TGTGCCAGCAGTTTTCCTAGCGGGAGCTCCTACGAGCAGTACTTC.

This sequence joins TRBV19 and TRBJ1-2; 7 bases match TRBD1. This CDR3 is 13 amino acids long. Per the germline V gene, CDR1 is LNHDA and CDR2 is SQIVND (reference sequence). V gave up 9 bases and J gave up 6 bases; unmatched junction bases: 10. The CDR3, as DNA: TGTGCCAGCCAGGGAGACAGGGTGAATGGCTACACCTTC. Translated, it gives CASQGDRVNGYTF. Drawing the rest from reference TRBV19 and TRBJ1-2, the complete variable domain is DGGITQSPKYLFRKEGQNVTLSCEQNLNHDAMYWYRQDPGQGLRLIYYSQIVNDFQKGDIAEGYSVSREKKESFPLTVTSAQKNPTAFYLCASQGDRVNGYTFGSGTRLTVV.

The chain employs TRBV14 and TRBJ2-5, with 7 bases fitting TRBD2. V shed 1 base and J 6 bases; nucleotides not matched to a gene: 11. The CDR3 is 16 residues long. The germline CDR1 and CDR2 sequences are SGHDN and FVKESK. CDR3 sequence (DNA): TGTGCCAGCAGCCAAGCTGCGGGGGTTAGTAAAAAGACCCAGTACTTC. This codes for CASSQAAGVSKKTQYF.

J is TRBJ1-1 and V is TRBV19; TRBD1 agrees at 8 bases. The CDR3 length is 19 residues. Germline loops: CDR1 LNHDA, CDR2 SQIVND (reference sequence). The V and J ends lost 10 bases and 0 bases, in that order; junction bases with no gene match: 22. DNA for the CDR3: TGTGCCACCAAAAATTCCGGGACAGGCTCTGGGCCGGTGAACACTGAAGCTTTCTTT. Protein sequence: CATKNSGTGSGPVNTEAFF.

This sequence joins TRBV29-1 and TRBJ2-3; no clear D. The CDR3 has 12 residues. V was shortened by 2 bases and J by 6 bases, with 9 bases between the two germline ends. Germline V gives CDR1 SQVTM, CDR2 ANQGSEA. The CDR3 DNA sequence: TGCAGCGTTGAATGGGCCACGGATACGCAGTATTTT. Its protein product is CSVEWATDTQYF.

This chain links TRBV6-6 with TRBJ2-7, with TRBD2 matching over 9 bases. The CDR3 is 14 residues long. Germline CDR1 MNHNY, CDR2 SVGAGI (reference sequence). Trimming removed 6 bases from V and 4 bases from J; junction bases left unmatched: 7. The CDR3 nucleotides read TGTGCCAGCAGACATAGCGGGGGAGCGTACGAGCAGTACTTC. Translated: CASRHSGGAYEQYF.

This clone was counted between two and nine times. The chain employs TRBV7-8 and TRBJ1-5; D unclear. V lost 0 bases and J 4 bases, leaving 7 bases between the germline ends. CDR1 is SGHVS, CDR2 FQNEAQ, per germline. This CDR3 comprises 14 residues. CDR3 bases: TGTGCCAGCAGCTTAGCTGGCACAAATCAGCCCCAGCATTTT. It is translated as CASSLAGTNQPQHF.

J is TRBJ2-3 and V is TRBV28, with 10 bases that match TRBD2. CDR1 and CDR2 (germline): MDHEN, SYDVKM. The CDR3 runs 15 residues. The V segment lost 3 bases and the J segment 4 bases; nucleotides outside the gene matches: 4. The CDR3 sequence: CASSFIAGGPDTQYF. CDR3 in DNA: TGTGCCAGCAGTTTTATAGCGGGAGGTCCAGATACGCAGTATTTT.

The DNA for the CDR3 is TGTGCCAGCAGGATATTAGCGGAACCTAGCACAGATACGCAGTATTTT. This gives the protein CASRILAEPSTDTQYF. This chain links TRBV2 with TRBJ2-3; the D gene is possibly TRBD2 (6 bases). Trimming left V 6 bases short and J 0 bases short, with 16 bases between. This CDR3 has 16 residues. In germline, CDR1 is SNHLY, CDR2 FYNNEI.

This chain uses TRBV3-1 (or the pseudogene TRBV3-2) with TRBJ2-7; D unclear. Germline V gene data show CDR1 as LGHDT and CDR2 as YNNKEL (reference sequence). V was pared by 5 bases and J by 7 bases, with 18 bases between. The CDR3 consists of 14 residues. CDR3 amino acids: CASSTTTGLTEQYF. CDR3 nucleotides: TGTGCCAGCAGCACGACGACGGGTTTGACGGAGCAGTACTTC.

The chain is built from TRBV5-8 and TRBJ2-7, with 9 bases that match TRBD1. Per germline, CDR1 SGHTS and CDR2 YDEGEE. CDR3 length: 14 amino acids. J was trimmed by 3 bases and V by 4 bases; bases with no gene match: 5. Here the CDR3 reads CASSLRDRVYEQYF. CDR3 coding DNA: TGTGCCAGCAGCCTGCGGGACAGGGTCTACGAGCAGTACTTC.

The V call is TRBV6-5, the J call TRBJ1-3; 8 nucleotides align to TRBD1. The CDR3 runs to 13 residues. The germline gives CDR1 MNHEY, CDR2 SVGAGI. The trim removed 6 bases at V and 8 bases at J, leaving 6 bases unmatched. CDR3 region: CASRRTGRDTIYF. The DNA of the CDR3 is TGTGCCAGCAGGCGGACAGGGAGGGACACCATATATTTT.

This chain links TRBV5-4 with TRBJ2-7; 11 nucleotides align to TRBD1. V lost 4 bases to trimming and J lost 6 bases; unmatched junction nucleotides: 12. The CDR3 has 16 residues. Germline V gene lookup returns CDR1 SGHNT and CDR2 YYREEE (reference sequence). The CDR3 nucleotides are TGTGCCAGCAGCCTGCGGACAGGGGGCAGATGGGTCGAGCAGTACTTC. Protein product: CASSLRTGGRWVEQYF.

V usage is TRBV28 and J usage is TRBJ2-7; a possible D gene is TRBD2 (6 bases). V gave up 5 bases and J gave up 3 bases, with 11 bases separating them. The length of the CDR3 is 13 residues. CDR1 and CDR2 (germline): MDHEN, SYDVKM. The CDR3 loop reads CASSPAGRYEQYF. CDR3 bases: TGTGCCAGCAGTCCAGCGGGCCGCTACGAGCAGTACTTC.

This clone occurred a few times. The chain recombines TRBV5-1 with TRBJ1-1; possible D gene TRBD1, 6 bases. The germline V gene encodes CDR1 SGHRS and CDR2 YFSETQ. The ends were cut back, 5 bases at V and 4 bases at J, with 15 bases in the middle. This CDR3 spans 14 amino acids. DNA for the CDR3: TGCGCCAGCAGAGATCGGACAGCATCCACTGAAGCTTTCTTT. This translates into CASRDRTASTEAFF. Complete variable domain (other parts from reference TRBV5-1 and TRBJ1-1): KAGVTQTPRYLIKTRGQQVTLSCSPISGHRSVSWYQQTPGQGLQFLFEYFSETQRNKGNFPGRFSGRQFSNSRSEMNVSTLELGDSALYLCASRDRTASTEAFFGQGTRLTVV.

The V and J genes are TRBV20-1 and TRBJ2-1; 15 nucleotides agree with TRBD2. J was trimmed by 3 bases and V by 3 bases; bases with no gene match: 12. The CDR3 consists of 19 residues. Germline CDR1 reads DFQATT; CDR2 reads SNEGSKA (reference sequence). CDR3 coding DNA: TGCAGTGCTAGTTTTCCGGGACTAGCGGGAGGCCCCTTCTACAATGAGCAGTTCTTC. Its protein is CSASFPGLAGGPFYNEQFF.

This sequence joins TRBV18 and TRBJ1-1, with a tentative D call TRBD1 (6 bases). V was trimmed by 3 bases and J by 3 bases, leaving 14 bases between them. The germline CDR1 and CDR2 sequences are KGHSH and LQKENI. The CDR3 totals 15 residues. CDR3 in DNA: TGTGCCAGCTCACCGGTCCGGGGGGCAGACACTGAAGCTTTCTTT. This sequence encodes CASSPVRGADTEAFF. The full variable domain, its missing parts supplied by reference TRBV18 and TRBJ1-1, is NAGVMQNPRHLVRRRGQEARLRCSPMKGHSHVYWYRQLPEEGLKFMVYLQKENIIDESGMPKERFSAEFPKEGPSILRIQQVVRGDSAAYFCASSPVRGADTEAFFGQGTRLTVV.

The chain carries TRBV7-2 and TRBJ2-5; a possible D gene is TRBD2 (5 bases). V gave up 3 bases and J gave up 1 base, with 12 bases separating them. There are 15 residues in the CDR3. Germline CDR1 reads SGHTA; CDR2 reads FQGNSA. CDR3 in amino acids: CASSLGALGQETQYF. The CDR3 coding sequence is TGTGCCAGCAGCTTGGGAGCTCTCGGCCAAGAGACCCAGTACTTC.

The chain combines TRBV15 with TRBJ1-2, with no clear D. Trimming left V 0 bases short and J 1 base short, with 9 bases between. Germline V gives CDR1 LNHNV, CDR2 YYDKDF (reference sequence). This CDR3 is built from 15 residues. This CDR3 reads CATSRDLSDNYGYTF. CDR3 in DNA: TGTGCCACCAGCAGAGACCTCTCAGATAACTATGGCTACACCTTC.

The chain carries TRBV7-3 and TRBJ2-3, with TRBD2 identical over 12 bases. Germline V CDR1 and CDR2: SGHTA, FQGTGA. The V segment lost 5 bases and the J segment 6 bases; nucleotides outside the gene matches: 3. This CDR3 spans 14 amino acids. The CDR3 nucleotides are TGTGCCAGCAGCCCCGGACTAGCGGGGGATACGCAGTATTTT. It translates to CASSPGLAGDTQYF.

J is TRBJ2-7 and V is TRBV3-1 (or the pseudogene TRBV3-2); D gene ambiguous. CDR3 length equals 15 residues. Trimming pared 1 base from V and 0 bases from J, leaving 10 bases between. Germline CDR1 LGHDT, CDR2 YNNKEL (reference sequence). The CDR3 DNA is TGTGCCAGCAGCCAAGGACTTCTCAGCTCCTACGAGCAGTACTTC. Amino acid sequence: CASSQGLLSSYEQYF.